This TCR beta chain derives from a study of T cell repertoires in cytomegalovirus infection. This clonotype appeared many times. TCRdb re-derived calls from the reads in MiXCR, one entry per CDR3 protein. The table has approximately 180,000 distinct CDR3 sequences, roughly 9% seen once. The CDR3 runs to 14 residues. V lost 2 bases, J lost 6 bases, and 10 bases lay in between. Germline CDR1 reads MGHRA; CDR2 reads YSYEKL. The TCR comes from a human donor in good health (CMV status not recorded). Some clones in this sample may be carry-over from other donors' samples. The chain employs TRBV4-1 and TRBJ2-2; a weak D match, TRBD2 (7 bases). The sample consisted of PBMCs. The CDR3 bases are TGCGCCAGCAGCCAACCGGGGGGCCCCGGGGAGCTGTTTTTT. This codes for CASSQPGGPGELFF.